These T cell receptor beta chains were read from a single sample in a study of blood T cell repertoires in COVID-19. Clones were read by immunoSEQ multiplex PCR, and TCRdb kept only the in-frame ones, dropping some. The sample records around 140,000 clones, 85% to 90% being singletons. The sequenced sample consisted of peripheral blood. These receptors were obtained from a middle-aged man with active or convalescent COVID-19. Each CDR3 is given with its conserved first and last residue. A D gene is named only where the DNA matches it firmly. Size tells how often a clone was seen (once, few, many) or the class of an expanded clone, and some rows leave it out.

- | TRBJ2-4 | TRBV27 | - | TGTGCCAGCAGAGGGGAAGTAGGTGCTGAGAAAAACATTCAGTACTTC | CASRGEVGAEKNIQYF
- | TRBJ2-1 | TRBV24-1 | TRBD1 | TGTGCCACCAGTGATTCCGGGCTTCCCCCGAGCGGGACAGGGGATTCCAATGAGCAGTTCTTC | CATSDSGLPPSGTGDSNEQFF
- | TRBJ2-7 | TRBV10-3 | TRBD1 | TGTGCCATCTCCCCGCCTGGGACAGGGTTCTACGAGCAGTACTTC | CAISPPGTGFYEQYF
- | TRBJ2-1 | TRBV15 | TRBD2 | TGTGCCACCAGCAGGGGATATCTAGCGGGGGACTCCTACAATGAGCAGTTCTTC | CATSRGYLAGDSYNEQFF
- | TRBJ2-1 | TRBV19 | - | TGTGCCAGTAGTATAGTCGTCGGTGAGCAGTTCTTC | CASSIVVGEQFF
- | TRBJ2-2 | TRBV5-4 | TRBD2 | TGTGCCAGCAGCCTGAAGCGGGAGGGCCGCGCCGGGGAGCTGTTTTTT | CASSLKREGRAGELFF
- | TRBJ2-5 | TRBV11-2 | - | TGTGCCAGCAGCTTAGATCCTTCGGACTTTAAGACCCAGTACTTC | CASSLDPSDFKTQYF
- | TRBJ2-7 | TRBV20-1 | - | TGCAGTGCTAGTCACAGAGGGGGGGCGAGGGACGAGCAGTACTTC | CSASHRGGARDEQYF
- | TRBJ2-2 | TRBV24-1 | - | TGTGCCACCAGCCGGGGATTGGCCGGGGAGCTGTTTTTT | CATSRGLAGELFF
- | TRBJ2-2 | TRBV7-2 | TRBD2 | TGTGCCAGCAGCTTAGAAGCGGGAAAGACCGGGGAGCTGTTTTTT | CASSLEAGKTGELFF
- | TRBJ1-1 | TRBV6-4 | TRBD1 | TGTGCCAGCAGTGACGGGACAGGGTACACTGAAGCTTTCTTT | CASSDGTGYTEAFF
- | TRBJ1-5 | TRBV29-1 | TRBD1 | TGCAGCGTTTTAGGACAGGGGGCGGGTCAGCCCCAGCATTTT | CSVLGQGAGQPQHF
once | TRBJ2-6 | TRBV4-1 | - | TGCGCCAGCAGCCCCAAATATACTGAGGCTGGGGCCAACGTCCTGACTTTC | CASSPKYTEAGANVLTF
- | TRBJ1-5 | TRBV4-3 | - | TGCGCCAGCAGCCAAGAGAGGGTGGGTCAGCCCCAGCATTTT | CASSQERVGQPQHF
- | TRBJ1-1 | TRBV3-1/TRBV3-2 | - | TGTGCCAGCAGCCAGAGCTGGGGGGGCACTGAAGCTTTCTTT | CASSQSWGGTEAFF
- | TRBJ2-1 | TRBV3-1/TRBV3-2 | - | TGTGCCAGCACCCAAGACAGCGGGTCTCTGTTCTTC | CASTQDSGSLFF
- | TRBJ2-5 | TRBV20-1 | TRBD2 | TGCAGTGCTACTGAGGGGAGGGGCTTAGAGACCCAGTACTTC | CSATEGRGLETQYF
- | TRBJ2-1 | TRBV11-2 | TRBD2 | TGTGCCAGCAGCATTAGCGGGGGGGACGGTGAGCAGTTCTTC | CASSISGGDGEQFF
- | TRBJ2-5 | TRBV6-5 | - | TGTGCCAGCACCCCACAGGGGAGGGAGACCCAGTACTTC | CASTPQGRETQYF
once | TRBJ2-2 | TRBV6-2/TRBV6-3 | - | TGTGCCAGCAGTTGGACCCAGGGGCGGAACACCGGGGAGCTGTTTTTT | CASSWTQGRNTGELFF
- | TRBJ2-1 | TRBV7-9 | TRBD2 | TGTGCCAGCAGCTTGACTAGCGGGAGGTCCTACAATGAGCAGTTCTTC | CASSLTSGRSYNEQFF
- | TRBJ2-7 | TRBV18 | TRBD1 | TGTGCCAGCTCAGCCACGGGACAGGACTACGAGCAGTACTTC | CASSATGQDYEQYF
- | TRBJ2-2 | TRBV2 | TRBD1 | TGTGCCAGCAGCGACAGGGTCGGTTTCCCCGGGGAGCTGTTTTTT | CASSDRVGFPGELFF
few | TRBJ1-1 | TRBV12-5 | TRBD1 | TGTGCTAGTGGACCTAGGACAGGGAACACTGAAGCTTTCTTT | CASGPRTGNTEAFF
medium-sized | TRBJ2-7 | TRBV14 | - | TGTGCCAGCAGCCAAGATCCAGGGTCGCGCGAGCAGTACTTC | CASSQDPGSREQYF
- | TRBJ1-4 | TRBV12-5 | - | TGTGCTAGTGGTCCAAGAACAAGTTCAACTAATGAAAAACTGTTTTTT | CASGPRTSSTNEKLFF
- | TRBJ1-2 | TRBV30 | - | TGTGCCTCAACCCCCCGGCGGGAACACTATGGCTACACCTTC | CASTPRREHYGYTF
- | TRBJ2-1 | TRBV4-1 | TRBD2 | TGCGCCAGCAGCCAGAGCGGGAGGGCCGATGAGCAGTTCTTC | CASSQSGRADEQFF
- | TRBJ1-1 | TRBV19 | - | TGTGCCAGTAGTATGGGGGCTTTCGCTGAAGCTTTCTTT | CASSMGAFAEAFF
- | TRBJ2-1 | TRBV24-1 | - | TGTGCCACCAGGGGCCGGGACAACTCGTACAATGAGCAGTTCTTC | CATRGRDNSYNEQFF
- | TRBJ1-1 | TRBV11-2 | - | TGTGCCAGCAGCTCGACTTATGGGAGGGGGAATAGGGCGGACACTGAAGCTTTCTTT | CASSSTYGRGNRADTEAFF
- | TRBJ2-1 | TRBV5-1 | TRBD2 | TGCGCCAGCAGCTTGGGGGGAGCGGGAGGCCACAATGAGCAGTTCTTC | CASSLGGAGGHNEQFF
few | TRBJ1-5 | TRBV19 | - | TGTGCCAGTAGCCTCGACAGGAATCAGCCCCAGCATTTT | CASSLDRNQPQHF
- | TRBJ2-3 | TRBV19 | - | TGTGCCAGTAGCAGTGTGGATACGCAGTATTTT | CASSSVDTQYF
- | TRBJ1-4 | TRBV25-1 | - | TGTGCCAGCAGTGAAAGACAGCTGGCAAATGAAAAACTGTTTTTT | CASSERQLANEKLFF
- | TRBJ2-1 | TRBV4-1 | TRBD2 | TGCGCCAGCAGCCACGGACTAGCGGGGGGGCAGGGTGAGCAGTTCTTC | CASSHGLAGGQGEQFF
- | TRBJ1-3 | TRBV27 | - | TGTGCCAGCAGCCCGGGGGGGGGCACGTTTGGAAACACCATATATTTT | CASSPGGGTFGNTIYF
- | TRBJ1-4 | TRBV7-2 | TRBD1 | TGTGCCAGCAGCCCAGGGACAGGGGCTCAACTGTTTTTT | CASSPGTGAQLFF
- | TRBJ2-3 | TRBV18 | TRBD1 | TGTGCCAGCTCACCACCGGGACAGGGTGAGGATACGCAGTATTTT | CASSPPGQGEDTQYF
once | TRBJ1-5 | TRBV19 | TRBD1 | TGTGCCAGTAGTATCGGCGGGACAGGGTCAAATCAGCCCCAGCATTTT | CASSIGGTGSNQPQHF
- | TRBJ2-7 | TRBV2 | - | TGTGCCAGCAGGGGGTTACAGGGTCGCAACGAGCAGTACTTC | CASRGLQGRNEQYF
- | TRBJ2-1 | TRBV2 | - | TGTGCCAGCAGTGAAGAACAGGGATTCGGCAATGAGCAGTTCTTC | CASSEEQGFGNEQFF
- | TRBJ2-5 | TRBV6-5 | TRBD2 | TGTGCCAGCGCAGGGACTAGCGGGAAAGAGACCCAGTACTTC | CASAGTSGKETQYF
- | TRBJ2-5 | TRBV2 | - | TGTGCCAGCAGCGCCAGTCAAGAGACCCAGTACTTC | CASSASQETQYF
- | TRBJ1-1 | TRBV19 | - | TGTGCCAGCTGGCCCCTTATGAACACTGAAGCTTTCTTT | CASWPLMNTEAFF